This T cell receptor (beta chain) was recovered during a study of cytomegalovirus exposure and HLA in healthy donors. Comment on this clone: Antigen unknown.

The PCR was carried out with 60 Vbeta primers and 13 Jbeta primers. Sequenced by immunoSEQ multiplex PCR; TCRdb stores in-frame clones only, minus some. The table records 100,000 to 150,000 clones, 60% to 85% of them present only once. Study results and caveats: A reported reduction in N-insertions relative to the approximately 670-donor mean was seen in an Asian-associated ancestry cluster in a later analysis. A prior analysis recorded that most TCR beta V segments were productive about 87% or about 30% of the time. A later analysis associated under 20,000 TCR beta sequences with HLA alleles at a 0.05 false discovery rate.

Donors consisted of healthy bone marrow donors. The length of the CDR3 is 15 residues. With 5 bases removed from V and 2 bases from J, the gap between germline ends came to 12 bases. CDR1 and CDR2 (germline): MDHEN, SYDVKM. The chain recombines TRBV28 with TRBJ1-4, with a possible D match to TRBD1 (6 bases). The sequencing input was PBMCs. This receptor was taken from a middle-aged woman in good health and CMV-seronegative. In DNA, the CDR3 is TGTGCCAGCAGTATTACAGGGAATACTAATGAAAAACTGTTTTTT. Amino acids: CASSITGNTNEKLFF.